This T cell receptor beta chain was profiled in a study of T cell changes during pregnancy in multiple sclerosis. The data were produced by immunoSEQ multiplex PCR, yet TCRdb's version contains in-frame clones alone and is incomplete. The repertoire holds fewer than 40,000 clones, with 91% as singletons. Sequenced here: CD8+ T cells from peripheral blood mononuclear cells, sampled after pregnancy. This clonotype was sampled from a female donor with multiple sclerosis, enrolled in a pregnancy study.

The CDR3 bases are TGTGCCAGCAGTGAATTTACAGGAATTACCTACGAGCAGTACTTC. Translated: CASSEFTGITYEQYF. The rearrangement joins TRBV6-1 to TRBJ2-7; maybe TRBD1 (5 bases). The CDR3 is 15 amino acids. Germline assignment: CDR1 MNHNS and CDR2 SASEGT. V was clipped by 2 bases and J by 2 bases, with 13 bases between them.